These 5 T cell receptor beta chains came from one sample sequenced in a study of CD8 T cells in ankylosing spondylitis. Via MiXCR, TCRdb re-called the 5' RACE reads, giving one row per CDR3 protein. The sample has about 130,000 distinct CDR3 sequences; roughly an eighth are singletons. Sequences were obtained from blood, either unsorted or a sorted T cell fraction (not recorded which). Receptors originate from a female donor with ankylosing spondylitis or in good health (not recorded which).

This clonotype showed up just a few times. At one end, the junction sequence differs from germline, possibly due to a read error. The J gene is TRBJ2-7, the V gene TRBV28, with TRBD1 identical over 9 bases. CDR3 size: 18 residues. In germline, CDR1 is MDHEN, CDR2 SYDVKM. The CDR3 DNA follows: TGTGCCAGCAGTCTTTCCCCACCGGGACAGGGATTCTCCTATGAGCAGTACTTC. Amino acid sequence: CASSLSPPGQGFSYEQYF. Together with reference TRBV28 and TRBJ2-7, the CDR3 gives the full variable domain: DVKVTQSSRYLVKRTGEKVFLECVQDMDHENMFWYRQDPGLGLRLIYFSYDVKMKEKGDIPEGYSVSREKKERFSLILESASTNQTSMYLCASSLSPPGQGFSYEQYFGPGTRLTVT.

This clonotype was counted at least ten times. The V and J genes are TRBV12-3 or TRBV12-4 and TRBJ1-5, with D maybe TRBD1 (5 bases). The CDR3 consists of 13 residues. V lost 5 bases and J 8 bases, leaving 13 bases between the germline ends. CDR3 sequence (DNA): TGTGCCAGCAGTCTAAACCGGGACGAGCCCCAGCATTTT. Translated, it gives CASSLNRDEPQHF.

This clonotype was seen many times. The chain combines TRBV12-3 or TRBV12-4 with TRBJ2-1; no definite D call. V was clipped by 6 bases and J by 8 bases, with 8 bases between them. CDR3 length: 11 residues. The CDR3 loop is CASRSADEQFF. CDR3 DNA: TGTGCCAGCAGGTCCGCAGATGAGCAGTTCTTC.

This clonotype was recorded many times. The chain is built from TRBV5-1 and TRBJ1-5; D is unresolved. The CDR3 runs 16 residues. The V gene lost 5 bases and the J gene lost 2 bases, with 17 bases spanning the gap. CDR1 is SGHRS and CDR2 is YFSETQ in the germline V gene. In DNA form, the CDR3 reads TGCGCCAGCAGGAAACTCCCCGGTCGCGGCAATCAGCCCCAGCATTTT. Encoded protein: CASRKLPGRGNQPQHF.

This clonotype was detected only a few times. This chain links TRBV19 with TRBJ1-1; 7 bases fit TRBD1. This CDR3 spans 15 amino acids. V lost 3 bases to trimming and J lost 5 bases; unmatched junction nucleotides: 9. Germline V gene sequence: CDR1 LNHDA, CDR2 SQIVND (reference sequence). The CDR3 DNA sequence: TGTGCCAGTAGTATCCTGCGACAGGGAGATACTGAAGCTTTCTTT. Translation gives CASSILRQGDTEAFF.